This is a list of T cell receptor beta chains from one sample in a study of blood T cell repertoires in COVID-19. TCRdb's copy holds only in-frame clones and misses some; the assay was immunoSEQ multiplex PCR. In the table there are more than 200,000 clones, 65% to 85% of which are singletons. The specimen was peripheral blood. These receptors all come from a woman between 35 and 50 years old with active or convalescent COVID-19. Each CDR3 is given with its conserved first and last residue. D genes are given only for firm matches. Clone size is stated in some rows and not others, as once, few, many or a class when expanded.

clone_size	v_call	d_call	j_call	cdr3_aa	cdr3_nt
-	TRBV14	-	TRBJ1-6	CASSPTPSPLHF	TGTGCCAGCAGCCCAACACCTTCACCCCTCCACTTT
-	TRBV5-1	-	TRBJ1-1	CATREGVNTEAFF	TGCGCCACTAGAGAGGGGGTTAACACTGAAGCTTTCTTT
-	TRBV2	-	TRBJ1-3	CASSAPRTDSGNTIYF	TGTGCCAGCAGTGCCCCCCGGACAGACTCTGGAAACACCATATATTTT
-	TRBV11-1	TRBD1	TRBJ2-3	CASSLNRRGGPDTQYF	TGTGCCAGCAGCTTAAATCGGAGAGGGGGCCCAGATACGCAGTATTTT
-	TRBV6-5	-	TRBJ1-5	CASSTGQGNQPQHF	TGTGCCAGCAGCACAGGCCAGGGCAATCAGCCCCAGCATTTT
-	TRBV5-6	TRBD1	TRBJ1-6	CASSLAGRGRSPLHF	TGTGCCAGCAGCTTGGCCGGCAGGGGGCGTTCTCCCCTCCACTTT
-	TRBV19	TRBD1	TRBJ2-2	CASRTTGDTGELFF	TGTGCCAGTAGGACAACAGGGGACACCGGGGAGCTGTTTTTT
-	TRBV7-6	-	TRBJ1-1	CASSLVSRGRGGAFF	TGTGCCAGCAGCTTAGTTTCCCGGGGTCGGGGGGGAGCTTTCTTT
-	TRBV24-1	-	TRBJ2-1	CATSDFWGLVSYNEQFF	TGTGCCACCAGTGATTTTTGGGGCCTAGTGAGTTACAATGAGCAGTTCTTC
-	TRBV5-1	TRBD1	TRBJ2-1	CASSLGPDRYNEQFF	TGCGCCAGCAGCTTGGGACCGGACAGGTACAATGAGCAGTTCTTC
-	TRBV2	TRBD2	TRBJ2-3	CASEPSGGREDTQYF	TGTGCCAGCGAGCCTAGCGGGGGCCGGGAAGATACGCAGTATTTT
once	TRBV24-1	-	TRBJ2-3	CATSEPSTSTDTQYF	TGTGCCACCAGTGAGCCCTCTACTAGCACAGATACGCAGTATTTT
-	TRBV6-4	TRBD2	TRBJ2-1	CASSALAGAYNEQFF	TGTGCCAGCAGTGCCCTAGCGGGGGCATACAATGAGCAGTTCTTC
-	TRBV5-1	-	TRBJ2-2	CASSFGPGGSGELFF	-
few	TRBV29-1	-	TRBJ1-1	CSVERRQYTEAFF	TGCAGCGTTGAAAGGAGACAGTACACTGAAGCTTTCTTT
-	TRBV27	-	TRBJ2-1	CASSLLNSYNEQFF	TGTGCCAGCAGTTTATTGAACAGTTACAATGAGCAGTTCTTC
-	TRBV19	TRBD1	TRBJ1-5	CASSIRDRGGNQPQHF	TGTGCCAGTAGTATAAGAGACAGGGGAGGAAATCAGCCCCAGCATTTT
-	TRBV5-1	-	TRBJ1-2	CASSSRRRNSGYTF	TGCGCCAGCAGCTCCAGGCGGAGGAACTCTGGCTACACCTTC
once	TRBV4-1	-	TRBJ1-1	CASSQILPLNTEAFF	TGCGCCAGCAGCCAAATTCTACCACTGAACACTGAAGCTTTCTTT
-	TRBV28	-	TRBJ1-6	CASSLLGRSPLHF	TGTGCCAGCAGTTTACTAGGAAGATCACCCCTCCACTTT
-	TRBV12-3/TRBV12-4	-	TRBJ1-4	CASSWAYNEKLFF	TGTGCCAGCAGCTGGGCCTATAATGAAAAACTGTTTTTT
-	TRBV10-3	-	TRBJ2-1	CAISDDNEQFF	TGTGCCATCAGTGACGACAATGAGCAGTTCTTC
-	TRBV2	-	TRBJ1-2	CASSKGEVYGYTF	TGTGCCAGCAGTAAGGGGGAAGTCTATGGCTACACCTTC
once	TRBV4-2	-	TRBJ1-4	CASSQESGALGEKLFF	TGTGCCAGCAGCCAAGAAAGTGGGGCCCTCGGGGAAAAACTGTTTTTT
-	TRBV9	-	TRBJ2-1	CASSARSYNEQFF	TGTGCCAGCAGCGCCCGCTCCTACAATGAGCAGTTCTTC
-	TRBV15	TRBD1	TRBJ1-4	CATSAQQGTSEKLFF	TGTGCCACCAGCGCTCAACAGGGGACGAGTGAAAAACTGTTTTTT
-	TRBV10-3	-	TRBJ2-2	CAIFGGSGELFF	TGTGCCATCTTTGGGGGGTCCGGGGAGCTGTTTTTT
-	TRBV4-1	TRBD1	TRBJ1-4	CASSPLSGQGEKLFF	TGCGCCAGCAGCCCACTTTCGGGACAGGGAGAAAAACTGTTTTTT
-	TRBV5-1	-	TRBJ1-2	CASSLGRARNGYTF	TGCGCCAGCAGCTTGGGCAGGGCTAGGAATGGCTACACCTTC
-	TRBV28	TRBD1	TRBJ2-2	CAVQGAFGELFF	TGTGCGGTACAGGGGGCATTTGGGGAGCTGTTTTTT
few	TRBV18	TRBD1	TRBJ1-6	CASSRMDRGQYSPLHF	TGTGCCAGCTCACGGATGGACAGGGGACAATATTCACCCCTCCACTTT
-	TRBV28	TRBD1	TRBJ1-5	CASSSREKGGINQPQHF	TGTGCCAGCAGTTCTCGAGAGAAAGGGGGCATCAATCAGCCCCAGCATTTT
-	TRBV5-1	TRBD1	TRBJ2-1	CASSLEGQGAYNEQFF	TGCGCCAGCAGCTTGGAGGGACAGGGGGCCTACAATGAGCAGTTCTTC
-	TRBV5-5	TRBD1	TRBJ1-4	CASSSRDREGKLFF	TGTGCCAGCAGCTCCCGGGACAGGGAGGGAAAACTGTTTTTT
once	TRBV10-3	TRBD2	TRBJ2-1	CAISRTSGASYNEQFF	TGTGCCATCAGTCGGACTAGCGGGGCCTCCTACAATGAGCAGTTCTTC
-	TRBV19	-	TRBJ1-2	CASIDWGRGGYTF	TGTGCCAGTATAGATTGGGGAAGAGGGGGCTACACCTTC
-	TRBV28	-	TRBJ1-2	CASSPADRSIYGYTF	TGTGCCAGCAGTCCCGCTGACAGGTCGATCTATGGCTACACCTTC
-	TRBV29-1	TRBD1	TRBJ1-2	CSVRTDRDGYGYTF	TGCAGCGTTCGAACGGACAGGGACGGCTATGGCTACACCTTC
many	TRBV10-1	-	TRBJ2-3	CASPRSSRF	TGCGCCAGCCCCCGTTCGTCGCGATTT
-	TRBV12-3/TRBV12-4	-	TRBJ1-2	CASSLSSYGYTF	TGTGCCAGCAGTTTAAGCTCATATGGCTACACCTTC
-	TRBV6-5	TRBD1	TRBJ1-1	CATRTRGRETEAFF	TGTGCCACCCGGACGAGGGGGCGAGAAACTGAAGCTTTCTTT
-	TRBV6-5	TRBD1	TRBJ1-4	CASRDRGLTNEKLFF	TGTGCCAGCAGGGACAGGGGGCTAACTAATGAAAAACTGTTTTTT
-	TRBV5-1	-	TRBJ1-1	CASSQGDLAFF	TGCGCCAGCAGCCAAGGGGATTTGGCTTTCTTT
-	TRBV11-2	TRBD2	TRBJ2-3	CASSLLAGGLTDTQYF	TGTGCCAGCAGTTTGCTAGCGGGGGGTCTCACAGATACGCAGTATTTT
-	TRBV11-2	TRBD1	TRBJ1-5	CASSERGQGNQPQHF	TGTGCCAGCAGCGAAAGGGGGCAGGGCAATCAGCCCCAGCATTTT
-	TRBV7-9	-	TRBJ2-1	CASSLAHSYNEQFF	TGTGCCAGCAGCTTAGCCCACTCCTACAATGAGCAGTTCTTC
few	TRBV10-3	-	TRBJ1-6	CAISESRTENSPLHF	TGTGCCATCAGTGAGTCCAGGACAGAGAATTCACCCCTCCACTTT
once	TRBV18	TRBD1	TRBJ1-3	CASSPMTGSSGNTIYF	TGTGCCAGCTCACCAATGACAGGGTCAAGTGGAAACACCATATATTTT